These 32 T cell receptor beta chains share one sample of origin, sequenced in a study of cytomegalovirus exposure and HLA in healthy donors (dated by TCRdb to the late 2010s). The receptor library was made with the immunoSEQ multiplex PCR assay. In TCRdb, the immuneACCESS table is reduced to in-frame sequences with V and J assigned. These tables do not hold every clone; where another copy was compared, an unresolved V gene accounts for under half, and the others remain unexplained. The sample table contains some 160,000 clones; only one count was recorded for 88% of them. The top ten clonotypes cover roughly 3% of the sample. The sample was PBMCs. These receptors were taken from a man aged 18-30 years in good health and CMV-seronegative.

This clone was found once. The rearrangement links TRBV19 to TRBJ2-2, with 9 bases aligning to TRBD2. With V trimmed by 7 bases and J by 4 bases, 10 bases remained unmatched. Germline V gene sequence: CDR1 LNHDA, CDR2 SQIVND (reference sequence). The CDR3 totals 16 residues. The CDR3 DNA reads TGTGCCAGTAAGACGGTAGCGGGGGCTGGCACCGGGGAGCTGTTTTTT. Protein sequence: CASKTVAGAGTGELFF.

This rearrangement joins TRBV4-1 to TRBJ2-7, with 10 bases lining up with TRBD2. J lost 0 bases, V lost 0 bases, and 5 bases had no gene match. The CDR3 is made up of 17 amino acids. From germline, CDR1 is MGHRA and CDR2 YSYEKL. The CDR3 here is CASSQDPSGSISYEQYF. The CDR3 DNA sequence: TGCGCCAGCAGCCAAGATCCTAGCGGGAGCATCTCCTACGAGCAGTACTTC.

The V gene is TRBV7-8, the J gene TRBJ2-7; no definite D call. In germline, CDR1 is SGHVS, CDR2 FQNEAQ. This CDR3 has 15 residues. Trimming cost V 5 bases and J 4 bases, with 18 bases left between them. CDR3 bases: TGTGCCAGCAGCGATAGACTCGAACTCAATTACGAGCAGTACTTC. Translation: CASSDRLELNYEQYF.

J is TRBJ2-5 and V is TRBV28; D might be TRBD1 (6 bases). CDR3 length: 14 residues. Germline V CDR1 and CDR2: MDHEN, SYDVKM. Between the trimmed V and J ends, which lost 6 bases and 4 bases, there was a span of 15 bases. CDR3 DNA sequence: TGTGCCAGCAGGGACAGTTTAGCGTTAGAGACCCAGTACTTC. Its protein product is CASRDSLALETQYF. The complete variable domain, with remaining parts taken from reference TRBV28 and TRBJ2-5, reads DVKVTQSSRYLVKRTGEKVFLECVQDMDHENMFWYRQDPGLGLRLIYFSYDVKMKEKGDIPEGYSVSREKKERFSLILESASTNQTSMYLCASRDSLALETQYFGPGTRLLVL.

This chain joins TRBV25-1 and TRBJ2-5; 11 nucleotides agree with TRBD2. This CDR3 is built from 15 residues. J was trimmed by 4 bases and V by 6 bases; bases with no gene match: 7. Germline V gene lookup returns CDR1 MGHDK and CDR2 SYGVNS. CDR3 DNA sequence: TGTGCCAGCAGCCCTTCCACTAGCGGGGGAGAGACCCAGTACTTC. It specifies CASSPSTSGGETQYF.

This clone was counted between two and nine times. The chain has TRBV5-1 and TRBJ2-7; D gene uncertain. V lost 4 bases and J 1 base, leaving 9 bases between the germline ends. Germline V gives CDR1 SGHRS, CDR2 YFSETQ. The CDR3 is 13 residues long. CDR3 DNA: TGCGCCAGCAGCGACCAGGCGTCCTACGAGCAGTACTTC. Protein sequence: CASSDQASYEQYF.

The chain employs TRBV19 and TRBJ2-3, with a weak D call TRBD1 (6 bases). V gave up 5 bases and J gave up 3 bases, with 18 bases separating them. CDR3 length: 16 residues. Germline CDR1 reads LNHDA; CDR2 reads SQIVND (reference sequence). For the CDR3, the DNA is TGTGCCAGTAGTCCCCGGGACACCCACCGAACAGATACGCAGTATTTT. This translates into CASSPRDTHRTDTQYF.

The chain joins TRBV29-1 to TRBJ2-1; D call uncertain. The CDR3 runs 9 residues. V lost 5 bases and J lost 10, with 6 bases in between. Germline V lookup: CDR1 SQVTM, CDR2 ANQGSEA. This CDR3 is CSVSEEQFF. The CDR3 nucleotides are TGCAGCGTTTCTGAGGAGCAGTTCTTC.

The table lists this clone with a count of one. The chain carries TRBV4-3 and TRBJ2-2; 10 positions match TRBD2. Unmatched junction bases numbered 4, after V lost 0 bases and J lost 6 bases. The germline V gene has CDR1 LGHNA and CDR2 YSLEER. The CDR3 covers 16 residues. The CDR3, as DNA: TGCGCCAGCAGCCAAGATCCTAGCGGGAGTGCCGGGGAGCTGTTTTTT. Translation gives CASSQDPSGSAGELFF.

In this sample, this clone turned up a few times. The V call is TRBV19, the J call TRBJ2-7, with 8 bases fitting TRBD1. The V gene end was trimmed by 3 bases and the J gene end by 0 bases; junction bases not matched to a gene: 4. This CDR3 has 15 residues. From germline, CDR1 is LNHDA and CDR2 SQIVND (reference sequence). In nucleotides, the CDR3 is TGTGCCAGTAGTATCGGACAGGGCCCCTCCTACGAGCAGTACTTC. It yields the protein CASSIGQGPSYEQYF.

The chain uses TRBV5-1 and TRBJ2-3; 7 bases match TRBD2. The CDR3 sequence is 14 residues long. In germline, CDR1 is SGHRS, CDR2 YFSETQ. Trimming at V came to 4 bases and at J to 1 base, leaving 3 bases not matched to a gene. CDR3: CASSEGRGTDTQYF. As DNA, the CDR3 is TGCGCCAGCAGCGAGGGGAGGGGCACAGATACGCAGTATTTT.

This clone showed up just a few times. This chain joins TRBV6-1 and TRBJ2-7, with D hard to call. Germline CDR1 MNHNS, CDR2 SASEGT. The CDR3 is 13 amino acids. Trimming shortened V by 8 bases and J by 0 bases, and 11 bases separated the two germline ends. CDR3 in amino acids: CASGVISSYEQYF. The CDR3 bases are TGTGCCAGCGGAGTGATAAGCTCCTACGAGCAGTACTTC.

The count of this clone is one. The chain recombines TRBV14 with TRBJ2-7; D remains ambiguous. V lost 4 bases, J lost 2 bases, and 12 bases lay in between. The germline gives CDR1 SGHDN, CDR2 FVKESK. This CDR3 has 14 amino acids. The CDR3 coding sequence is TGTGCCAGCAGCCCAGGAATCCCTACCTACGAGCAGTACGTC. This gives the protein CASSPGIPTYEQYV.

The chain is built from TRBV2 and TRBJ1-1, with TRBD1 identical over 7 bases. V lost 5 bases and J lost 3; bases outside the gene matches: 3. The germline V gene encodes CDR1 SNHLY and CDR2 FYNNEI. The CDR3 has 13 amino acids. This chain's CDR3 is CASSRQGDTEAFF. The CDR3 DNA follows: TGTGCCAGCAGTAGACAGGGAGACACTGAAGCTTTCTTT.

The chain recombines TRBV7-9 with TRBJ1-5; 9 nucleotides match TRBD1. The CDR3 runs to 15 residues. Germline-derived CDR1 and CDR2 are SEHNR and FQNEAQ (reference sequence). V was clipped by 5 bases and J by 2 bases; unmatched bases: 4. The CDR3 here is CASSQGQGGNQPQHF. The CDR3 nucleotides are TGTGCCAGCAGCCAGGGACAGGGTGGCAATCAGCCCCAGCATTTT.

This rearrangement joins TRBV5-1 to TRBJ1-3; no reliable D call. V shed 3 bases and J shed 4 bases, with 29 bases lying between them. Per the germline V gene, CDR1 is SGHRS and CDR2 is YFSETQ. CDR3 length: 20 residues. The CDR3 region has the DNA TGCGCCAGCAGCTACGAGGGATCCTCCGGGCGGTCACTCAGCGGAAACACCATATATTTT. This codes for CASSYEGSSGRSLSGNTIYF.

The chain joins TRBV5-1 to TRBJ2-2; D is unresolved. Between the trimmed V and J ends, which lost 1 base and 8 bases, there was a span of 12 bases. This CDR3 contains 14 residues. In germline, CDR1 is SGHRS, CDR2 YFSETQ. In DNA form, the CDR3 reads TGCGCCAGCAGCTTGATGGCAGAACAAGGGGAGCTGTTTTTT. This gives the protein CASSLMAEQGELFF.

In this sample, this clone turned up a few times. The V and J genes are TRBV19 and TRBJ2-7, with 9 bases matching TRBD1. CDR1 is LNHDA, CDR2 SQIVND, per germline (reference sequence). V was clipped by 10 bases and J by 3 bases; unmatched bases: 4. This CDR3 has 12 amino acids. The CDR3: CATGQGYYEQYF. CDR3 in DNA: TGTGCCACTGGACAGGGGTACTACGAGCAGTACTTC.

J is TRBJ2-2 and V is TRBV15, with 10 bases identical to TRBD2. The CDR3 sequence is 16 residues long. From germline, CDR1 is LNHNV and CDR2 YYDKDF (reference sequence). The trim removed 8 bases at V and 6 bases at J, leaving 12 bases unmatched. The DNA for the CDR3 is TGTGCCACCGTTAGTAGCGGGAGGATTGGTCCCGGGGAGCTGTTTTTT. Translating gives CATVSSGRIGPGELFF.

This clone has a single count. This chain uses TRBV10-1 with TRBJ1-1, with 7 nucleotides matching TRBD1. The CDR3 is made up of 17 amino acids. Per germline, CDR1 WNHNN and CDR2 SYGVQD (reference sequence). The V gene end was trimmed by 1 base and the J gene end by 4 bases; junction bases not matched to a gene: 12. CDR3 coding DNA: TGCGCCAGCAGTGAGTATCGCCAGGGGGGCCGGGGCACTGAAGCTTTCTTT. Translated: CASSEYRQGGRGTEAFF.

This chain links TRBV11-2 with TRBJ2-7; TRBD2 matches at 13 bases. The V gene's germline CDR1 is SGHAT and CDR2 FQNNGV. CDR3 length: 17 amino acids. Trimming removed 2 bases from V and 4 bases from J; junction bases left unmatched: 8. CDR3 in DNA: TGTGCCAGCAGCTTAAGTGGCTCGGGACTAGCGGGATACGAGCAGTACTTC. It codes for CASSLSGSGLAGYEQYF.

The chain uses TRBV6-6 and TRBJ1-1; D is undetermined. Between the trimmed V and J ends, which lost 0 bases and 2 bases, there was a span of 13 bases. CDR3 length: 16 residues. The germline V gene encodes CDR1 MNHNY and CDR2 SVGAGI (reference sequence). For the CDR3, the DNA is TGTGCCAGCAGTTACTCGACACGGGGATTTAACACTGAAGCTTTCTTT. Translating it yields CASSYSTRGFNTEAFF.

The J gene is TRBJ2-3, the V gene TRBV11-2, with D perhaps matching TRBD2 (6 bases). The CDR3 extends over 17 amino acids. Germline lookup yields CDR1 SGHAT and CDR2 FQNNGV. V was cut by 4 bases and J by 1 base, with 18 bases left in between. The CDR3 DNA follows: TGTGCCAGCAGCTGGGGACTCTACGTGAGTGGCACAGATACGCAGTATTTT. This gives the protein CASSWGLYVSGTDTQYF.

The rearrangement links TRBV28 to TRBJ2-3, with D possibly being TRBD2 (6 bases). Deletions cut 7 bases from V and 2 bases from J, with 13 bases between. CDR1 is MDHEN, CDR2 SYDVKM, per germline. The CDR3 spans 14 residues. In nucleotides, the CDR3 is TGTGCCAGCACCGAGACTAGAGCCACAGATACGCAGTATTTT. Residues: CASTETRATDTQYF.

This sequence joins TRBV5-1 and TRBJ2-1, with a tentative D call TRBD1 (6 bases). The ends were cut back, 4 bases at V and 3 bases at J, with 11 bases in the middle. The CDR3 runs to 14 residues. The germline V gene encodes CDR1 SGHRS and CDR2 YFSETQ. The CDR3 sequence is CASSPGQLYNEQFF. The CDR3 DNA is TGCGCCAGCAGCCCCGGACAGCTCTACAATGAGCAGTTCTTC.

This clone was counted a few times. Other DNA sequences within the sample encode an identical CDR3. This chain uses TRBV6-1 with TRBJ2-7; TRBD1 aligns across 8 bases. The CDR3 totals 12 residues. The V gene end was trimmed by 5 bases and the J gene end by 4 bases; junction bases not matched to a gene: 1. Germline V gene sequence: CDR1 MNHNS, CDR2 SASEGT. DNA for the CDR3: TGTGCCAGCAGTCGGACAGGGTACGAGCAGTACGTC. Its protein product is CASSRTGYEQYV.

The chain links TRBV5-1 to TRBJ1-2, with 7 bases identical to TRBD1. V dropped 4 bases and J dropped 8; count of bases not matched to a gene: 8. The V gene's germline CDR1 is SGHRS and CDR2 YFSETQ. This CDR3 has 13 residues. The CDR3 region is CASSVGDREGYTF. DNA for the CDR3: TGCGCCAGCAGCGTAGGTGACAGGGAGGGCTACACCTTC.

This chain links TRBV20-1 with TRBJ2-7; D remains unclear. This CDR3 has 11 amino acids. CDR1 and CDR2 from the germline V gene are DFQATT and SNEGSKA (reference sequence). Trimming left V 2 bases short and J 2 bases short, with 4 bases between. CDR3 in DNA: TGCAGTGCTAGACAGGCCTACGAGCAGTACGTC. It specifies CSARQAYEQYV.

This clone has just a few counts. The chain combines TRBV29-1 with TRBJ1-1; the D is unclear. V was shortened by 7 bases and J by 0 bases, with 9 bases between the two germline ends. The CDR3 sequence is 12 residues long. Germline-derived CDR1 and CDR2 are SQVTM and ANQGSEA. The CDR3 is CSGQIMNTEAFF. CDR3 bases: TGCAGCGGTCAGATTATGAACACTGAAGCTTTCTTT.

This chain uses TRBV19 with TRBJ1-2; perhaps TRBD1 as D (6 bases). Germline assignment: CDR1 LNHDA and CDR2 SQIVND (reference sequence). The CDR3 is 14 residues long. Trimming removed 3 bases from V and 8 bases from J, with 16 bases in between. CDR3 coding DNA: TGTGCCAGTAGTATGGACCAGGGGTATTACGGCTACACCTTC. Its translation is CASSMDQGYYGYTF.

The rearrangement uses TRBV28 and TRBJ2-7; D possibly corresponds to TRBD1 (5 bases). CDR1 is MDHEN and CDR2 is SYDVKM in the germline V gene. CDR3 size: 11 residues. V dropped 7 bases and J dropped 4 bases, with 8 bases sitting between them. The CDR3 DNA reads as TGTGCCAGCACTCAGGGTTACGAGCAGTACTTC. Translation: CASTQGYEQYF.

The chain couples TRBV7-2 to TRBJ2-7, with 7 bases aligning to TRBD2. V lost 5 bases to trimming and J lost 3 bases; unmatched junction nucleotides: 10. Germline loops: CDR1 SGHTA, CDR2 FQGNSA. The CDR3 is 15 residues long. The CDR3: CASSATAGTYYEQYF. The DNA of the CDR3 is TGTGCCAGCAGCGCTACAGCGGGGACCTACTACGAGCAGTACTTC.